One and the same sample provided the 31 T cell receptor beta chains below, sequenced in a study of post-analysis software for immune sequencing data. Study-wide results and caveats: Controls showed lower frequencies than patients for a handful of TRBV segments, and TRBV5-6, TRBV5-1 and TRBV20-1 were among these.

The authors incorporated unique molecular identifiers into the TCR beta cDNA libraries. One entry per CDR3 protein results from TCRdb running MiXCR on the PCR reads. The sample lists about half a million distinct CDR3 sequences; roughly 45% were seen once. No antigens are known for them. Sequenced material: blood. Receptors were obtained from a girl aged 5-17 years with multiple sclerosis.

The chain carries TRBV20-1 and TRBJ2-6; D unresolved. Germline CDR1 reads DFQATT; CDR2 reads SNEGSKA (reference sequence). Trimming removed 6 bases from V and 0 bases from J, with 12 bases in between. This CDR3 spans 15 amino acids. The CDR3 region has the DNA TGCAGTGCCCAGGTCATACTCTCTGGGGCCAACGTCCTGACTTTC. As protein: CSAQVILSGANVLTF.

This clonotype has more than one count but fewer than ten. The CDR3 sequence is CSAKGGLLYGYTF. CDR3 bases: TGCAGTGCTAAGGGGGGCCTCCTCTATGGCTACACCTTC. The chain couples TRBV20-1 to TRBJ1-2; the D gene is possibly TRBD1 (6 bases). Trimming removed 4 bases at V and 4 bases at J, with 13 bases between. Per the germline V gene, CDR1 is DFQATT and CDR2 is SNEGSKA (reference sequence). The length of the CDR3 is 13 residues.

There are many counts of this clonotype. The V call is TRBV27, the J call TRBJ1-2; tentative D call: TRBD1 (5 bases). Per germline, CDR1 MNHEY and CDR2 SMNVEV (reference sequence). This CDR3 region has 14 residues. Trimming took 5 bases from V and 2 from J, leaving 12 bases between them. This CDR3 is CASSGGTANYGYTF. The CDR3 DNA sequence: TGTGCCAGCAGTGGGGGGACGGCGAACTATGGCTACACCTTC.

The J gene is TRBJ2-3, the V gene TRBV3-1, with no clear D. V was shortened by 1 base and J by 6 bases, with 11 bases between the two germline ends. Germline-derived CDR1 and CDR2 are LGHDT and YNNKEL (reference sequence). This CDR3 is built from 14 residues. The CDR3 reads CASSQVAGSDTQYF. Written as DNA, the CDR3 is TGTGCCAGCAGCCAAGTTGCCGGGTCCGATACGCAGTATTTT.

A single count supports this clonotype. The chain couples TRBV12-3 or TRBV12-4 to TRBJ1-1; 9 bases are a match to TRBD1. This CDR3 contains 15 residues. V lost 6 bases, J lost 1 base, and 6 bases stayed unmatched. CDR3 sequence: CASSIPGQGNTEAFF. CDR3 DNA: TGTGCCAGCAGCATTCCGGGACAGGGGAACACTGAAGCTTTCTTT.

The chain recombines TRBV6-2 or TRBV6-3 with TRBJ2-1; TRBD1 is a possible D gene (6 bases). V dropped 11 bases and J dropped 3 bases, with 11 bases sitting between them. Germline-derived CDR1 and CDR2 are MNHEY and SVGEGT. This CDR3 spans 12 amino acids. The CDR3 loop reads CACEGDYNEQFF. CDR3 DNA: TGTGCCTGCGAGGGGGACTACAATGAGCAGTTCTTC.

J is TRBJ2-3 and V is TRBV11-2, with TRBD1 identical over 7 bases. V shed 2 bases and J 6 bases; nucleotides not matched to a gene: 8. The CDR3 has 15 residues. Germline V lookup: CDR1 SGHAT, CDR2 FQNNGV. The CDR3 region is CASSLNRGSRDTQYF. As DNA, the CDR3 is TGTGCCAGCAGCTTAAACAGGGGTTCGCGGGATACGCAGTATTTT.

This clonotype was counted a few times. The rearrangement uses TRBV10-2 and TRBJ2-7; no clear D gene. The J call may be incorrect, as the DNA end agrees better with TRBJ2-5. The CDR3 covers 11 residues. The germline CDR1 and CDR2 sequences are WSHSY and SAAADI. The DNA of the CDR3 is TGCGCCAGCCTTGAAGTACAGACCCAGTACTTC. Its translation: CASLEVQTQYF.

The chain recombines TRBV12-3 or TRBV12-4 with TRBJ2-7; 14 nucleotides match TRBD2. Trimming took 6 bases from V and 6 from J; bases not matched to a gene: 10. The CDR3 contains 16 residues. The CDR3 nucleotides read TGTGCCAGCAGGCAGACTAGCGGGAGGGCCGGCGGCGAGCAGTACTTC. As protein: CASRQTSGRAGGEQYF.

This clonotype was detected a few times. The V gene is TRBV20-1, the J gene TRBJ2-3, with 11 bases fitting TRBD2. The CDR3 is made up of 15 amino acids. Germline V lookup: CDR1 DFQATT, CDR2 SNEGSKA (reference sequence). Trimming cost V 7 bases and J 2 bases; bases outside gene matches: 8. Here the CDR3 reads CSVTRLAGLTDTQYF. CDR3 DNA sequence: TGCAGTGTTACGCGACTAGCGGGGCTCACAGATACGCAGTATTTT.

The V gene is TRBV20-1, the J gene TRBJ2-1, with 9 bases that match TRBD2. Trimming cost V 5 bases and J 9 bases; bases outside gene matches: 11. Germline V CDR1 and CDR2: DFQATT, SNEGSKA (reference sequence). The CDR3 extends over 14 amino acids. The CDR3, as DNA: TGCAGTGCTGCCCAAGGCGGGAGGGAGGCTGAGCAGTTCTTC. Its protein is CSAAQGGREAEQFF.

The chain links TRBV29-1 to TRBJ2-6, with 7 bases fitting TRBD1. Trimming cost V 5 bases and J 0 bases; bases outside gene matches: 7. This CDR3 comprises 16 residues. Per the germline V gene, CDR1 is SQVTM and CDR2 is ANQGSEA. Here the CDR3 reads CSVRQGGNSGANVLTF. The CDR3, as DNA: TGCAGCGTTCGACAGGGTGGTAACTCTGGGGCCAACGTCCTGACTTTC.

Worth noting for this clonotype: A read error may produce the germline difference seen at one junction end. This rearrangement joins TRBV24-1 to TRBJ2-1; TRBD1 agrees at 7 bases. The CDR3 loop spans 16 amino acids. Germline V gene sequence: CDR1 KGHDR, CDR2 SFDVKD. The CDR3 loop reads CATSDKQGNSFNEQFF. CDR3 bases: TGTGCCACCAGTGACAAACAGGGGAACTCCTTCAATGAGCAGTTCTTC.

In its sample, this clonotype was seen a few times. The V and J genes are TRBV28 and TRBJ2-3, with D uncertain. With 5 bases removed from V and 0 bases from J, the gap between germline ends came to 12 bases. The CDR3 consists of 15 residues. CDR1 is MDHEN and CDR2 is SYDVKM in the germline V gene. The CDR3 DNA follows: TGTGCCAGCAGTACCCAAGGGTCTAGCACAGATACGCAGTATTTT. Its protein is CASSTQGSSTDTQYF.

This clonotype appeared a few times. J is TRBJ2-3 and V is TRBV7-2, with 9 bases identical to TRBD2. Unmatched junction bases numbered 18, after V lost 1 base and J lost 7 bases. The CDR3 covers 19 residues. Germline V lookup: CDR1 SGHTA, CDR2 FQGNSA. The DNA of the CDR3 is TGTGCCAGCAGCTTAGGGTATAGCGGGAGTCCTCCAAACCCATATACGCAGTATTTT. It yields the protein CASSLGYSGSPPNPYTQYF.

This clonotype was counted between two and nine times. The chain employs TRBV29-1 and TRBJ1-1, with 8 bases matching TRBD1. V was clipped by 0 bases and J by 7 bases; unmatched bases: 4. This CDR3 contains 13 residues. Germline V gene sequence: CDR1 SQVTM, CDR2 ANQGSEA. CDR3: CSVEEDREDEAFF. The CDR3 DNA reads TGCAGCGTTGAAGAGGACAGGGAGGATGAAGCTTTCTTT.

Comment on this clonotype: At one boundary the junction diverges from the germline segment, which might be a read error. The chain is built from TRBV10-3 and TRBJ2-3, with 10 positions matching TRBD2. Germline V CDR1 and CDR2: ENHRY, SYGVKD. The CDR3 spans 15 residues. This chain's CDR3 is CVISVASGSTDTQYF. CDR3 bases: TGTGTCATCAGTGTGGCTAGCGGGAGTACAGATACGCAGTATTTT.

The rearrangement links TRBV28 to TRBJ1-2; possible D gene TRBD1, 6 bases. The CDR3 is made up of 18 amino acids. The V end lost 5 bases, the J end lost 5 bases, and 27 bases lay between the germline ends. Germline-derived CDR1 and CDR2 are MDHEN and SYDVKM. The CDR3 loop reads CASSPAGQGNRVRYGYTF. The DNA for the CDR3 is TGTGCCAGCAGTCCTGCCGGGCAGGGGAATAGAGTTAGGTATGGCTACACCTTC.

The J gene is TRBJ2-3, the V gene TRBV10-3; TRBD2 aligns across 7 bases. CDR3 length equals 15 residues. Per the germline V gene, CDR1 is ENHRY and CDR2 is SYGVKD. Trimming took 4 bases from V and 1 from J; bases not matched to a gene: 5. The CDR3 sequence is CAISVAGARTDTQYF. DNA of the CDR3: TGTGCCATCAGTGTGGCGGGAGCGCGCACAGATACGCAGTATTTT.

The chain links TRBV4-1 to TRBJ2-4; possibly TRBD2 for D (6 bases). The J call may not be correct, given that the DNA end is closer to TRBJ2-7. The CDR3 totals 13 residues. CDR1 is MGHRA, CDR2 YSYEKL, per germline. CDR3 sequence (DNA): TGCGCCAGCAGCCACCCTGGGGGGTACGAGCAGTACTTC. As protein: CASSHPGGYEQYF.

The rearrangement joins TRBV2 to TRBJ2-7, with 7 bases lining up with TRBD1. CDR3 length: 13 residues. Per the germline V gene, CDR1 is SNHLY and CDR2 is FYNNEI. V trimming: 4 bases; J trimming: 2 bases; junction bases outside the gene matches: 2. The CDR3 reads CASSGQGPYEQYF. The CDR3 coding sequence is TGTGCCAGCAGTGGACAGGGCCCCTACGAGCAGTACTTC.

This clonotype was seen a handful of times. V is TRBV15 and J is TRBJ1-5, with 8 positions matching TRBD1. The CDR3 covers 14 residues. The ends lost 5 bases at V and 7 bases at J; junction bases unmatched: 7. The germline V gene has CDR1 LNHNV and CDR2 YYDKDF (reference sequence). In nucleotides, the CDR3 is TGTGCCACCAGCGGGGGGACAGGCGGGCAGCCCCAGCATTTT. This gives the protein CATSGGTGGQPQHF.

This chain links TRBV10-3 with TRBJ2-7; D uncertain. The J call may be mistaken, given a closer DNA end match to TRBJ2-5. In germline, CDR1 is ENHRY, CDR2 SYGVKD. CDR3 size: 13 residues. The CDR3 region is CAISFSWEETQYF. CDR3 DNA: TGTGCCATCAGCTTTTCGTGGGAAGAGACCCAGTACTTC.

CDR3 in DNA: TGCAGTGCTGCCGGACAGGGAAGGGGCTATGGCTACACCTTC. It codes for CSAAGQGRGYGYTF. This chain links TRBV20-1 with TRBJ1-2; 8 bases align to TRBD1. Germline V gives CDR1 DFQATT, CDR2 SNEGSKA (reference sequence). V lost 5 bases to trimming and J lost 4 bases; unmatched junction nucleotides: 9. The CDR3 length is 14 residues.

There are a few counts of this clonotype. The V and J genes are TRBV14 and TRBJ2-7, with D possibly being TRBD1 (6 bases). In germline, CDR1 is SGHDN, CDR2 FVKESK. V was shortened by 2 bases and J by 6 bases, with 20 bases between the two germline ends. CDR3 length: 16 residues. The CDR3 nucleotides read TGTGCCAGCAGCCAATTTAAAAAACAGGGATGGGGCGAGCAGTACTTC. Protein: CASSQFKKQGWGEQYF.

The chain combines TRBV2 with TRBJ2-1; 9 bases agree with TRBD1. Germline CDR1 SNHLY, CDR2 FYNNEI. CDR3 length: 14 amino acids. J gave up 6 bases and V 5 bases, and 5 bases lay outside the gene matches. Here the CDR3 reads CASSRGDRVNEQFF. DNA for the CDR3: TGTGCCAGCAGTAGGGGGGACAGGGTCAATGAGCAGTTCTTC.

This clonotype was counted once. V and J are TRBV9 and TRBJ2-5; 7 bases are shared with TRBD1. The trim removed 4 bases at V and 6 bases at J, leaving 15 bases unmatched. The CDR3 is made up of 16 amino acids. Germline V CDR1 and CDR2: SGDLS, YYNGEE. The CDR3 DNA reads as TGTGCCAGCAGCCTAACCTACAGGGGACCTGGCAAGACCCAGTACTTC. It yields the protein CASSLTYRGPGKTQYF.

V usage is TRBV27 and J usage is TRBJ1-2; D perhaps matches TRBD1 (6 bases). The V end was cut by 3 bases, the J end by 4 bases, with 15 bases between. Germline V gene data show CDR1 as MNHEY and CDR2 as SMNVEV (reference sequence). This CDR3 comprises 15 residues. DNA for the CDR3: TGTGCCAGCAGTTTGATGGGGGGCGCGGGCTATGGCTACACCTTC. Residues: CASSLMGGAGYGYTF.

The chain links TRBV6-5 to TRBJ2-3; a weak D match, TRBD2 (6 bases). Germline values: CDR1 MNHEY, CDR2 SVGAGI. This CDR3 region has 13 residues. The V and J ends lost 8 bases and 7 bases respectively, with 16 bases between them. CDR3 region: CASWRDSTNTQYF. Written as DNA, the CDR3 is TGTGCCAGCTGGCGGGATAGTACAAATACGCAGTATTTT.

This rearrangement joins TRBV27 to TRBJ2-1; TRBD1 agrees at 8 bases. Germline V gene lookup returns CDR1 MNHEY and CDR2 SMNVEV (reference sequence). The CDR3 totals 16 residues. Trimming removed 7 bases from V and 2 bases from J; junction bases left unmatched: 10. The CDR3 is CASKLLQGGTYNEQFF. The DNA for the CDR3 is TGTGCCAGCAAACTCTTACAGGGGGGAACCTACAATGAGCAGTTCTTC.

In its sample, this clonotype was seen a few times. This chain connects TRBV28 to TRBJ2-3; TRBD1 aligns across 10 bases. The J segment lost 1 base and the V segment lost 6 bases, leaving 7 bases of the junction unmatched. The CDR3 totals 16 residues. Germline loops: CDR1 MDHEN, CDR2 SYDVKM. The CDR3 DNA is TGTGCCAGCAGCCAATCCGGGACAGGGGGCACAGATACGCAGTATTTT. This sequence encodes CASSQSGTGGTDTQYF.